The clone carrying this T cell receptor (beta chain) was found a few times. Antigen: not known. CDR1 is SQVTM, CDR2 ANQGSEA, per germline. V lost 4 bases, J lost 6 bases, and 16 bases lay in between. The CDR3 runs 14 residues. This record belongs to a study of blood T cells in healthy people across ages. The sample providers were healthy Caucasian people from Russia, aged about 6 to 90. At least 5.5 micrograms of total RNA were extracted per sample. The second PCR ran roughly 7 to 11 cycles with a sample-barcoded 5' primer and J-beta primers. TCRdb used MiXCR to reprocess the 5' RACE reads, holding one entry per CDR3 protein. The table has under 2 million distinct CDR3 sequences, around 35% seen once. Study results and limitations: Long-lived donors exceeded aged donors in naive CD4+ cells and diversity.

This sequence joins TRBV29-1 and TRBJ2-1, with D possibly being TRBD2 (6 bases). The clonotype was recovered from a woman aged 25-40 years in good health. The sequencing input was blood. The CDR3 spells CSVVFERRANEQFF. CDR3 nucleotides: TGCAGCGTTGTCTTTGAACGGAGGGCCAATGAGCAGTTCTTC.